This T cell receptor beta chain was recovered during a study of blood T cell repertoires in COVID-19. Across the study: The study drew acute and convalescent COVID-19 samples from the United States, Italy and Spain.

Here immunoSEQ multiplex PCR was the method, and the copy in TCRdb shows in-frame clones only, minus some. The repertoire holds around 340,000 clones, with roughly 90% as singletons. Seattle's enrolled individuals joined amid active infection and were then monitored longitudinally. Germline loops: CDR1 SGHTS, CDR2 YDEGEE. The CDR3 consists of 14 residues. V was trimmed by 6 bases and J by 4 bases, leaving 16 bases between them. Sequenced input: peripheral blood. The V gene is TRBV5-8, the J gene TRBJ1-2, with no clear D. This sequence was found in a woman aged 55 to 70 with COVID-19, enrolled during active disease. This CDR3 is CASIPRVSLYGYTF. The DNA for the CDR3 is TGTGCCAGCATCCCTCGCGTTTCCCTCTATGGCTACACCTTC.